These 17 T cell receptor beta chains came from one sample sequenced in a study of T cells in Graves' hyperthyroidism and ophthalmopathy. RNA transcripts were the template for amplifying TCR beta CDR3 regions. Researchers ran a first-round RT-PCR on the TCR CDR3 using the HTBI primer set. TCRdb reprocessed the multiplex PCR reads with MiXCR, giving one entry per CDR3 protein. The data show hundreds of thousands of distinct CDR3 sequences, with around 15% seen just once and around a sixth held by the top ten. The sample was blood. The receptors were gathered from a woman aged 18-29 years with Graves' hyperthyroidism.

At least ten counts were recorded for this clonotype. This rearrangement joins TRBV11-2 to TRBJ2-3; D might be TRBD2 (6 bases). The CDR3 totals 14 residues. Germline CDR1 and CDR2: SGHAT and FQNNGV. The V and J ends lost 6 bases and 5 bases respectively, with 15 bases between them. This chain's CDR3 is CASSLGGGGDTQYF. The CDR3 DNA sequence: TGTGCCAGCAGTTTGGGGGGAGGAGGAGATACGCAGTATTTT.

The genes are TRBV28 and TRBJ1-5; D is unclear. The V end lost 5 bases, the J end lost 6 bases, and 5 bases lay between the germline ends. CDR3 length equals 11 residues. Per germline, CDR1 MDHEN and CDR2 SYDVKM. The CDR3 loop is CASSGSQPQHF. The CDR3 DNA reads TGTGCCAGCAGTGGGAGTCAGCCCCAGCATTTT. Together with reference TRBV28 and TRBJ1-5, the CDR3 gives the full variable domain: DVKVTQSSRYLVKRTGEKVFLECVQDMDHENMFWYRQDPGLGLRLIYFSYDVKMKEKGDIPEGYSVSREKKERFSLILESASTNQTSMYLCASSGSQPQHFGDGTRLSIL.

This clonotype was detected only a few times. V gene TRBV19 combines with J gene TRBJ2-7; the D is unclear. Germline loops: CDR1 LNHDA, CDR2 SQIVND (reference sequence). V gave up 7 bases and J gave up 3 bases, with 19 bases separating them. The CDR3 sequence is 15 residues long. This chain's CDR3 is CASTGLVGPYYEQYF. CDR3 nucleotide sequence: TGTGCCAGTACCGGGTTAGTTGGTCCTTACTACGAGCAGTACTTC.

The CDR3 DNA follows: TGCGCCAGCAACCGGGACGACCTCTACGAGCAGTACTTC. Translated, it gives CASNRDDLYEQYF. The chain has TRBV5-1 and TRBJ2-7; D may correspond to TRBD1 or TRBD2 (5 bases each). Germline loops: CDR1 SGHRS, CDR2 YFSETQ. V dropped 6 bases and J dropped 3 bases, with 13 bases sitting between them. The CDR3 is 13 residues long.

This clonotype has a count of ten or more. The V gene is TRBV20-1, the J gene TRBJ2-3; 9 bases map to TRBD2. V shed 6 bases and J 5 bases; nucleotides not matched to a gene: 15. This CDR3 is built from 16 residues. Germline CDR1 DFQATT, CDR2 SNEGSKA (reference sequence). The CDR3 coding sequence is TGCAGTGCCGAACCCTTTAGCGGGAGACAGGGAGATACGCAGTATTTT. Residues: CSAEPFSGRQGDTQYF.

This clonotype was detected many times. This chain joins TRBV28 and TRBJ2-1, with D maybe TRBD2 (6 bases). V was clipped by 5 bases and J by 6 bases, with 17 bases between them. Germline V gene data show CDR1 as MDHEN and CDR2 as SYDVKM. This CDR3 has 15 amino acids. In DNA, the CDR3 is TGTGCCAGCAGTGGCCCGGGACTTAATATCAATGAGCAGTTCTTC. Translated: CASSGPGLNINEQFF.

This clonotype was counted between two and nine times. The chain joins TRBV7-9 to TRBJ2-1; 13 bases align to TRBD2. The J segment lost 4 bases and the V segment lost 5 bases, leaving 8 bases of the junction unmatched. Germline V lookup: CDR1 SEHNR, CDR2 FQNEAQ (reference sequence). This CDR3 has 17 amino acids. CDR3 region: CASSPGLAGDVYNEQFF. DNA for the CDR3: TGTGCCAGCAGCCCCGGACTAGCGGGGGATGTATACAATGAGCAGTTCTTC.

This clonotype was found many times. The chain couples TRBV24-1 to TRBJ1-2; D unresolved. The CDR3 totals 14 residues. Germline assignment: CDR1 KGHDR and CDR2 SFDVKD. V was cut by 1 base and J by 4 bases, with 9 bases left in between. This chain's CDR3 is CATSDFRQSYGYTF. In DNA, the CDR3 is TGTGCCACCAGTGATTTCAGGCAGAGCTATGGCTACACCTTC.

The J gene is TRBJ2-1, the V gene TRBV3-1, with 7 bases fitting TRBD1. There are 15 residues in the CDR3. Per the germline V gene, CDR1 is LGHDT and CDR2 is YNNKEL (reference sequence). V lost 5 bases and J lost 4; bases outside the gene matches: 8. CDR3 in amino acids: CASSDRDRTYNEQFF. The CDR3 bases are TGTGCCAGCAGCGACCGGGACAGAACTTACAATGAGCAGTTCTTC.

The chain links TRBV28 to TRBJ2-3; 12 bases match TRBD2. The J segment lost 7 bases and the V segment lost 6 bases, leaving 8 bases of the junction unmatched. CDR1 is MDHEN, CDR2 SYDVKM, per germline. This CDR3 region has 15 residues. The CDR3 region has the DNA TGTGCCAGCAGCCAGACTAGCGGGAGTAGGAATACGCAGTATTTT. Its translation: CASSQTSGSRNTQYF.

This clonotype was counted ten times or more. The rearrangement uses TRBV7-2 and TRBJ2-3; 8 bases fit TRBD2. CDR3 length equals 15 residues. V was clipped by 1 base and J by 1 base; unmatched bases: 1. Germline loops: CDR1 SGHTA, CDR2 FQGNSA. The CDR3 region is CASSLDSGGTDTQYF. Written as DNA, the CDR3 is TGTGCCAGCAGCTTAGATAGCGGGGGCACAGATACGCAGTATTTT.

This clonotype was seen repeatedly, ten times or more. The chain uses TRBV27 and TRBJ2-1; unclear D gene. CDR1 and CDR2 from the germline V gene are MNHEY and SMNVEV (reference sequence). The germline V and J ends were trimmed by 5 bases and 5 bases, with 13 bases remaining between them. CDR3 size: 14 residues. DNA of the CDR3: TGTGCCAGCAGTCCACGGGCCATCAACAATGAGCAGTTCTTC. Encoded protein: CASSPRAINNEQFF.

On this clonotype itself: A much larger clone lies one base from this, so it may be a read error. J is TRBJ2-1 and V is TRBV10-3; 7 nucleotides line up with TRBD2. TRBJ2-7 explains the end of the DNA better; the J call may be wrong. Germline loops: CDR1 ENHRY, CDR2 SYGVKD. This CDR3 spans 16 amino acids. The CDR3 sequence: CAISESLAASYNEQYF. CDR3 DNA sequence: TGTGCCATCAGTGAGTCCCTAGCGGCCTCCTACAATGAGCAGTACTTC.

This clonotype was seen at least ten times. Written as DNA, the CDR3 is TGTGCCAGCAGTCAGGTCGCGTCCTACGAGCAGTACTTC. Its protein is CASSQVASYEQYF. This chain uses TRBV12-3 or TRBV12-4 with TRBJ2-7; D unclear. V lost 5 bases and J lost 1, with 9 bases in between. This CDR3 spans 13 amino acids.

At least ten counts were recorded for this clonotype. V usage is TRBV5-5 and J usage is TRBJ2-1; D might be TRBD2 (6 bases). Germline lookup yields CDR1 SGHKS and CDR2 YYEKEE (reference sequence). The V gene lost 1 base and the J gene lost 6 bases, with 14 bases spanning the gap. CDR3 length: 15 amino acids. The CDR3 DNA is TGTGCCAGCAGCTTGTCCCCGCGGGACGGCAATGAGCAGTTCTTC. This encodes CASSLSPRDGNEQFF. Together with reference TRBV5-5 and TRBJ2-1, the CDR3 gives the full variable domain: DAGVTQSPTHLIKTRGQQVTLRCSPISGHKSVSWYQQVLGQGPQFIFQYYEKEERGRGNFPDRFSARQFPNYSSELNVNALLLGDSALYLCASSLSPRDGNEQFFGPGTRLTVL.

This clonotype was picked up many times. The V call is TRBV20-1, the J call TRBJ2-1; TRBD1 matches at 8 bases. V lost 5 bases to trimming and J lost 7 bases; unmatched junction nucleotides: 4. This CDR3 contains 12 residues. Germline values: CDR1 DFQATT, CDR2 SNEGSKA (reference sequence). The CDR3 nucleotides read TGCAGTGCTCGCAGACAGGGGAATGAGCAGTTCTTC. It specifies CSARRQGNEQFF.

In its sample, this clonotype was seen many times. CDR3 DNA: TGTGCCAGCAGCCAAAGCCACGAGCAGTACTTC. Translated: CASSQSHEQYF. This chain uses TRBV3-1 with TRBJ2-7; D is unresolved. CDR3 length equals 11 residues. The germline V gene encodes CDR1 LGHDT and CDR2 YNNKEL (reference sequence). V was shortened by 2 bases and J by 5 bases, with 4 bases between the two germline ends.